Sequencing of this T cell receptor (beta chain) was carried out in a study of T cells in Graves' hyperthyroidism and ophthalmopathy. Looking at the study overall: It was at initial diagnosis, before any treatment, that peripheral blood was collected.

As to this clonotype: Its antigen is still unknown. A much larger clone lies one base from this, so it may be a read error.

Findings and limits, study-wide: The model predicted ophthalmopathy a median approximately six months before onset. Most thyroid-expanded clonotypes above 0.001 were also found in blood.

Germline-derived CDR1 and CDR2 are LGHDT and YNNKEL (reference sequence). The CDR3 covers 17 residues. The ends were cut back, 8 bases at V and 2 bases at J, with 24 bases in the middle. It was RNA transcripts that yielded the amplified TCR beta CDR3 regions. The study used the HTBI primer set for a first-round RT-PCR of the TCR CDR3. MiXCR, applied by TCRdb to the multiplex PCR reads, yields one record per CDR3 protein. The sample has some 600,000 distinct CDR3 sequences, 14% seen once; the top ten hold approximately 5.7%. The TCR was taken from a woman aged 25-40 years with Graves' hyperthyroidism that later progressed to Graves' ophthalmopathy. V and J are TRBV3-1 and TRBJ2-5; weak D call: TRBD2 (5 bases). The sequenced material came from blood. The DNA of the CDR3 is TGTGCCAGCGGAACAGACCACCTTGGACGGGGACAAGAGACCCAGTACTTC. Protein sequence: CASGTDHLGRGQETQYF.